The 25 T cell receptor beta chains presented below share a single source sample, sequenced in a study of T cells in Graves' hyperthyroidism and ophthalmopathy (dated by TCRdb to the late 2010s). Library method: multiplex PCR. The reads were generated on an Illumina HiSeq 2000. TCR beta CDR3 regions were amplified from RNA transcripts. For the first round of RT-PCR on the TCR CDR3, the HTBI primer set was used together with the Qiagen OneStep RT-PCR kit. TCRdb took the public reads, trimmed them with fastp at Q25, ran MiXCR for clone calling and kept in-frame beta chains. Rows merge per CDR3 protein into single entries with the most common DNA and genes. Counted in this sample were over 500,000 distinct CDR3 sequences; over 15% of them appeared once. The top ten clonotypes cover 15% to 20% of the sample. Sequencing was done on a sample of blood. The receptors derive from a young woman with Graves' ophthalmopathy.

The chain is built from TRBV6-2 or TRBV6-3 and TRBJ1-6; D is perhaps TRBD1 (5 bases). V shed 6 bases and J shed 4 bases, with 16 bases lying between them. The CDR3 is 16 residues long. Germline CDR1 is MNHEY and CDR2 is SVGEGT. The CDR3 loop is CASRLGTDYYNSPLHF. The CDR3 region has the DNA TGTGCCAGCAGACTCGGGACTGACTATTATAATTCACCCCTCCACTTT.

This clonotype was seen a handful of times. The chain combines TRBV7-2 with TRBJ1-1; 8 bases fit TRBD1. J gave up 4 bases and V 6 bases, and 7 bases lay outside the gene matches. Looked up from germline, CDR1 is SGHTA and CDR2 is FQGNSA. This CDR3 region has 14 residues. The chain's CDR3 is CASRRTGGGTEAFF. The CDR3 coding sequence is TGTGCCAGCAGACGAACAGGGGGGGGCACTGAAGCTTTCTTT.

This clonotype was recorded many times. The chain employs TRBV7-9 and TRBJ2-7; possible D gene TRBD2, 6 bases. Per the germline V gene, CDR1 is SEHNR and CDR2 is FQNEAQ (reference sequence). The CDR3 consists of 13 residues. V lost 6 bases, J lost 1 base, and 10 bases lay in between. The CDR3 here is CASRTGESYEQYF. For the CDR3, the DNA is TGTGCCAGCAGGACGGGGGAGTCCTACGAGCAGTACTTC.

This clonotype was counted at least ten times. The chain joins TRBV4-3 to TRBJ2-2; TRBD1 agrees at 8 bases. J lost 7 bases, V lost 2 bases, and 12 bases had no gene match. This CDR3 is built from 17 residues. In germline, CDR1 is LGHNA, CDR2 YSLEER. The CDR3 nucleotides read TGCGCCAGCAGCCAAAATATGAGGACAGGGCGTAACGGGGAGCTGTTTTTT. This encodes CASSQNMRTGRNGELFF.

The rearrangement uses TRBV28 and TRBJ2-3; 8 bases map to TRBD2. This CDR3 contains 16 residues. The trim removed 2 bases at V and 9 bases at J, leaving 13 bases unmatched. Germline V CDR1 and CDR2: MDHEN, SYDVKM. The CDR3 sequence is CASSLDPAGVQVTQYF. In nucleotides, the CDR3 is TGTGCCAGCAGTTTAGACCCAGCGGGAGTCCAGGTCACGCAGTATTTT.

CDR3 sequence (DNA): TGTGCCAGCAGCCAGGGGGGGTTTGGAAACATTCAGTACTTC. It yields the protein CASSQGGFGNIQYF. The chain employs TRBV7-2 and TRBJ2-4; possibly TRBD1 or TRBD2 for D (7 bases each). V lost 5 bases and J 6 bases, leaving 14 bases between the germline ends. Germline V gene sequence: CDR1 SGHTA, CDR2 FQGNSA. This CDR3 spans 14 amino acids. The full variable domain, in which reference TRBV7-2 and TRBJ2-4 provide the parts outside the CDR3, is GAGVSQSPSNKVTEKGKDVELRCDPISGHTALYWYRQSLGQGLEFLIYFQGNSAPDKSGLPSDRFSAERTGGSVSTLTIQRTQQEDSAVYLCASSQGGFGNIQYFGAGTRLSVL.

The chain recombines TRBV12-3 or TRBV12-4 with TRBJ1-2, with D possibly TRBD1 on 5 matching bases. This CDR3 contains 16 residues. Trimming took 8 bases from V and 2 from J, leaving 21 bases between them. In DNA, the CDR3 is TGTGCCAGCGGCGGGACGACGACGTTGTGGAACTATGGCTACACCTTC. It specifies CASGGTTTLWNYGYTF.

The rearrangement joins TRBV11-1 to TRBJ1-1; the match to TRBD1 covers 9 bases. J gave up 6 bases and V 5 bases, and 7 bases lay outside the gene matches. The CDR3 consists of 14 residues. Germline values: CDR1 SGHAT, CDR2 FQDESV (reference sequence). The CDR3, as DNA: TGTGCCAGCAGCGTACGGACAGGGGCCGCTGAAGCTTTCTTT. This encodes CASSVRTGAAEAFF.

This clonotype came up a few times. The rearrangement links TRBV20-1 to TRBJ1-2; perhaps TRBD1 as D (5 bases). V lost 3 bases and J 0 bases, leaving 8 bases between the germline ends. This CDR3 has 13 residues. Germline assignment: CDR1 DFQATT and CDR2 SNEGSKA (reference sequence). The CDR3 coding sequence is TGCAGTGCTAGCCAGGGCACTAACTATGGCTACACCTTC. Amino acids: CSASQGTNYGYTF.

The V call is TRBV4-2, the J call TRBJ1-5; D is ambiguous. Trimming pared 5 bases from V and 7 bases from J, leaving 18 bases between. The germline V gene has CDR1 LGHNA and CDR2 YNFKEQ. The CDR3 loop spans 15 amino acids. CDR3: CASSAGAPGRQPQHF. CDR3 in DNA: TGTGCCAGCAGCGCCGGCGCGCCCGGGAGGCAGCCCCAGCATTTT.

This clonotype was seen a few times. The chain uses TRBV3-1 and TRBJ2-5; maybe TRBD1 (6 bases). Between the trimmed V and J ends, which lost 0 bases and 2 bases, there was a span of 13 bases. Per the germline V gene, CDR1 is LGHDT and CDR2 is YNNKEL (reference sequence). The CDR3 sequence is 16 residues long. CDR3 in DNA: TGTGCCAGCAGCCAAGAGTGGGGGCGAGGGCAAGAGACCCAGTACTTC. Its translation is CASSQEWGRGQETQYF.

This clonotype was picked up a small number of times. The chain combines TRBV4-1 with TRBJ1-1, with unresolved D. Germline values: CDR1 MGHRA, CDR2 YSYEKL. The CDR3 has 15 amino acids. Trimming shortened V by 6 bases and J by 0 bases, and 14 bases separated the two germline ends. CDR3 DNA: TGCGCCAGCAGTTCCTCAGCTATCATGAACACTGAAGCTTTCTTT. This sequence encodes CASSSSAIMNTEAFF.

This clonotype showed up many times. The chain has TRBV6-1 and TRBJ2-3; 11 nucleotides align to TRBD1. Unmatched junction bases numbered 6, after V lost 5 bases and J lost 2 bases. This CDR3 is 16 amino acids long. The germline V gene has CDR1 MNHNS and CDR2 SASEGT. The CDR3 bases are TGTGCCAGCAGTTTCCAGGACAGGGGGCTCACAGATACGCAGTATTTT. Encoded protein: CASSFQDRGLTDTQYF.

The V call is TRBV4-2, the J call TRBJ2-1; D possibly corresponds to TRBD2 (7 bases). The CDR3 length is 15 residues. Looked up from germline, CDR1 is LGHNA and CDR2 is YNFKEQ. Deletions cut 3 bases from V and 7 bases from J, with 16 bases between. The CDR3 loop is CASSQGGGLTNEQFF. The CDR3 DNA reads as TGTGCCAGCAGCCAGGGAGGGGGTCTTACGAATGAGCAGTTCTTC.

With regard to this clonotype: A much larger clone lies a single base off, so this may be a read error. The chain combines TRBV5-1 with TRBJ2-2, with D tentatively TRBD1 (6 bases). This CDR3 has 14 amino acids. V lost 4 bases to trimming and J lost 6 bases, with 13 bases between them. Germline values: CDR1 SGHRS, CDR2 YFSETQ. The DNA for the CDR3 is TGCGCCAGCAGCCCAAGGGCAGGGGCCGGGGAGCTGTTTTTT. The encoded protein is CASSPRAGAGELFF.

The chain recombines TRBV20-1 with TRBJ2-5; D is perhaps TRBD1 (5 bases). The CDR3 totals 15 residues. Trimming took 3 bases from V and 3 from J, leaving 17 bases between them. The germline gives CDR1 DFQATT, CDR2 SNEGSKA (reference sequence). Here the CDR3 DNA reads TGCAGTGCTAGTGTGGACAATCAGAATGAAGAGACCCAGTACTTC. This codes for CSASVDNQNEETQYF.

This clonotype showed up many times. The chain uses TRBV18 and TRBJ1-1; TRBD1 agrees at 10 bases. The V segment lost 4 bases and the J segment 10 bases; nucleotides outside the gene matches: 12. This CDR3 comprises 15 residues. The germline gives CDR1 KGHSH, CDR2 LQKENI. CDR3 protein: CASSLFGQGESGAFF. As DNA, the CDR3 is TGTGCCAGCTCACTCTTTGGACAGGGGGAGAGTGGAGCTTTCTTT.

This clonotype is a singleton in its sample. Possible read error: a much larger clone is one base away. V and J are TRBV7-2 and TRBJ1-3; no clear D gene. Germline CDR1 is SGHTA and CDR2 is FQGNSA. This CDR3 is 14 amino acids long. Trimming left V 1 base short and J 6 bases short, with 10 bases between. Written as DNA, the CDR3 is TGTGCCAGCAGCTTAGAGGTTACTGAAAACACCATATATTTT. It specifies CASSLEVTENTIYF.

The V call is TRBV7-8, the J call TRBJ1-6; 7 positions agree with TRBD1. CDR3 length: 16 amino acids. V was pared by 0 bases and J by 6 bases, with 5 bases of the junction left unmatched. Germline V CDR1 and CDR2: SGHVS, FQNEAQ. CDR3 bases: TGTGCCAGCAGCTTAGCCTACAGGGGTAGTAATTCACCCCTCCACTTT. This sequence encodes CASSLAYRGSNSPLHF. Full variable domain (missing parts from reference TRBV7-8 and TRBJ1-6): GAGVSQSPRYKVAKRGQDVALRCDPISGHVSLFWYQQALGQGPEFLTYFQNEAQLDKSGLPSDRFFAERPEGSVSTLKIQRTQQEDSAVYLCASSLAYRGSNSPLHFGNGTRLTVT.

Many counts were recorded for this clonotype. The chain combines TRBV7-2 with TRBJ1-1; D is unresolved. The CDR3 is made up of 17 amino acids. CDR1 and CDR2 from the germline V gene are SGHTA and FQGNSA. V lost 1 base and J 0 bases, leaving 15 bases between the germline ends. Written as DNA, the CDR3 is TGTGCCAGCAGCTTAGAGTCGCCGGTGTGGTTGAACACTGAAGCTTTCTTT. Its protein product is CASSLESPVWLNTEAFF.

In nucleotides, the CDR3 is TGTGCCAGCAGCTTAGACCACGGGACAAACACTGAAGCTTTCTTT. Translated: CASSLDHGTNTEAFF. The genes are TRBV7-8 and TRBJ1-1; weak D call: TRBD1 (6 bases). The CDR3 is 15 amino acids. Germline V gene data show CDR1 as SGHVS and CDR2 as FQNEAQ. V lost 1 base, J lost 2 bases, and 11 bases lay in between.

On this clonotype: A much larger clone differs by one base, so this may be a read error. The chain couples TRBV11-2 to TRBJ2-7, with D possibly matching TRBD2 (5 bases). Germline loops: CDR1 SGHAT, CDR2 FQNNGV. V shed 4 bases and J shed 4 bases, with 14 bases lying between them. The CDR3 length is 14 residues. As DNA, the CDR3 is TGTGCCAGCAGCTCTGGGAGCGGAACTTACGAGCAGTACTTC. Encoded protein: CASSSGSGTYEQYF.

A note on this clonotype: Germline is not matched at one junction end, which may reflect a read error. The J gene is TRBJ1-1, the V gene TRBV13, with D maybe TRBD1 (6 bases). This CDR3 contains 15 residues. Germline V lookup: CDR1 PRHDT, CDR2 FYEKMQ (reference sequence). In nucleotides, the CDR3 is TGTGCCAGCAGCGTAGGGCCGGGGGCGAAGACTGAAGCTTTCTTT. This encodes CASSVGPGAKTEAFF.

At least ten counts were recorded for this clonotype. Just one base apart from a much larger clone, this may be a read error. The chain links TRBV2 to TRBJ1-5; D perhaps matches TRBD1 (5 bases). The germline V gene has CDR1 SNHLY and CDR2 FYNNEI. V lost 3 bases, J lost 3 bases, and 6 bases lay in between. The CDR3 totals 13 residues. The CDR3 here is CASSEDINQPQHF. CDR3 sequence (DNA): TGTGCCAGCAGTGAGGACATCAATCAGCCCCAGCATTTT.

This clonotype was detected only a few times. The chain employs TRBV19 and TRBJ1-6, with TRBD1 matching 10 bases. The V gene end was trimmed by 7 bases and the J gene end by 5 bases; junction bases not matched to a gene: 5. CDR1 is LNHDA and CDR2 is SQIVND in the germline V gene (reference sequence). CDR3 length: 15 amino acids. The CDR3 DNA reads TGTGCCAGTAAGACAGGGGGCTTCGATAATTCACCCCTCCACTTT. Residues: CASKTGGFDNSPLHF.